This TCR beta chain was recorded in a study of T cells in Graves' hyperthyroidism and ophthalmopathy. Under 3 months was the duration of disease in ophthalmopathy patients, who also had a Clinical Activity Score of at least 3 and a NOSPECS grade of at least 4. Patients having uncontrolled infection, another autoimmune disease, pregnancy or lactation were not included. PBMCs were sourced from roughly 9.7 ml fresh peripheral blood. There were TCR beta CDR3 regions amplified from RNA transcripts. The TCR CDR3 was amplified in a first-round RT-PCR using the HTBI primer set. Using its own MiXCR run on the multiplex PCR reads, TCRdb lists one record per CDR3 protein. The sample yields hundreds of thousands of distinct CDR3 sequences, 13% to 15% seen once. Per the germline V gene, CDR1 is LGHNA and CDR2 is YSLEER. V trimming: 3 bases; J trimming: 6 bases; junction bases outside the gene matches: 6. The CDR3 consists of 14 residues.

The TCR sequence derives from a woman aged 45-65 years with Graves' ophthalmopathy. This rearrangement joins TRBV4-3 to TRBJ1-1; TRBD1 matches 8 bases. The sequenced sample consisted of blood. The CDR3 DNA reads TGCGCCAGCAGCCACCAGACAGGGGACCCTGAAGCTTTCTTT. Protein: CASSHQTGDPEAFF.